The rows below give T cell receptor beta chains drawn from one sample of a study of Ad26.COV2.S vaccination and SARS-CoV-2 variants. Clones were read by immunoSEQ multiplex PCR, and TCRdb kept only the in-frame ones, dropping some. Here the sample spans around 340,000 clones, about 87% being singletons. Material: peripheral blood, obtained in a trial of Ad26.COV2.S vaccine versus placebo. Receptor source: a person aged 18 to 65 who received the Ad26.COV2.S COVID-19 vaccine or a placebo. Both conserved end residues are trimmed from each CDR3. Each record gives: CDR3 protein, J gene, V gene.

CDR3 protein: ASSSGPGDGETQY
J gene: TRBJ2-5
V gene: TRBV5-5

CDR3 protein: ASSAQLATGELF
J gene: TRBJ2-2
V gene: TRBV6-2/TRBV6-3

CDR3 protein: ASSLSREVEQF
J gene: TRBJ2-1
V gene: TRBV11-3

CDR3 protein: ASSVIPGPGEQY
J gene: TRBJ2-7
V gene: TRBV2

CDR3 protein: ASSGMTGGSGNTIY
J gene: TRBJ1-3
V gene: TRBV9

CDR3 protein: ASRSSNQPQH
J gene: TRBJ1-5
V gene: TRBV2

CDR3 protein: ASSLSEQY
J gene: TRBJ2-7
V gene: TRBV28

CDR3 protein: ASSSSIGQVQTEQF
J gene: TRBJ2-1
V gene: TRBV5-5

CDR3 protein: ASSRLPSGTDSGNTIY
J gene: TRBJ1-3
V gene: TRBV4-1

CDR3 protein: ASSPRGGQVEQPQH
J gene: TRBJ1-5
V gene: TRBV18

CDR3 protein: AISESQGVTEAF
J gene: TRBJ1-1
V gene: TRBV10-3

CDR3 protein: SVRGQGAYEQY
J gene: TRBJ2-7
V gene: TRBV29-1

CDR3 protein: ASTSGQAINEKLF
J gene: TRBJ1-4
V gene: TRBV6-5

CDR3 protein: ASSLQGAGNTIY
J gene: TRBJ1-3
V gene: TRBV28

CDR3 protein: ASSYSYGDYEQY
J gene: TRBJ2-7
V gene: TRBV6-2/TRBV6-3

CDR3 protein: ASSQGGQGNTIY
J gene: TRBJ1-3
V gene: TRBV4-2

CDR3 protein: ASSLVLDGYT
J gene: TRBJ1-2
V gene: TRBV7-2